This T cell receptor (beta chain) comes out of a study of T-cell memory formation after mild COVID-19. The CDR3 totals 15 residues. V gave up 3 bases and J gave up 1 base, with 11 bases separating them. Germline V gene data show CDR1 as SGHTA and CDR2 as FQGTGA. Barcoded TCR alpha and TCR beta cDNA libraries with UMIs came from 5'RACE using constant-segment primers. TCRdb itself ran the 5' RACE reads through MiXCR, one entry per CDR3 protein. The sample shows roughly 86,000 distinct CDR3 sequences, about 13% of them seen only once. This clonotype appeared many times. The sequencing input was PBMCs or a T cell subset sorted from them (not recorded which). This TCR was recovered from an adult woman who had mild COVID-19 (a few samples of this study predate the infection). Cell type and time point are not known. V and J are TRBV7-3 and TRBJ2-3; D may match TRBD1 or TRBD2 (5 bases each). The CDR3 DNA reads as TGTGCCAGCAGCTTGGGGGTGGCTGGCACAGATACGCAGTATTTT. This gives the protein CASSLGVAGTDTQYF. The entire variable domain, with the rest obtained from reference TRBV7-3 and TRBJ2-3, is as follows: GAGVSQTPSNKVTEKGKYVELRCDPISGHTALYWYRQSLGQGPEFLIYFQGTGAADDSGLPNDRFFAVRPEGSVSTLKIQRTERGDSAVYLCASSLGVAGTDTQYFGPGTRLTVL.